This TCR beta chain was retrieved from a study of blood T cells in healthy people across ages. Combining a sample-barcoded 5' primer with a J-beta primer mix, a second PCR ran for 7 to 11 cycles. TCRdb processed the 5' RACE reads anew with MiXCR; each CDR3 protein has one entry. The sample records about 830,000 distinct CDR3 sequences, 58% being singletons. Trimming shortened V by 6 bases and J by 0 bases, and 15 bases separated the two germline ends. The CDR3 covers 15 residues. Looked up from germline, CDR1 is SQVTM and CDR2 is ANQGSEA. The chain uses TRBV29-1 and TRBJ1-3; D not resolved. This TCR was sampled from a man younger than 45 in good health. The sequenced sample was blood. CDR3 sequence: CSVVNRLDSGNTIYF. CDR3 coding DNA: TGCAGCGTGGTAAATCGTCTGGACTCTGGAAACACCATATATTTT.